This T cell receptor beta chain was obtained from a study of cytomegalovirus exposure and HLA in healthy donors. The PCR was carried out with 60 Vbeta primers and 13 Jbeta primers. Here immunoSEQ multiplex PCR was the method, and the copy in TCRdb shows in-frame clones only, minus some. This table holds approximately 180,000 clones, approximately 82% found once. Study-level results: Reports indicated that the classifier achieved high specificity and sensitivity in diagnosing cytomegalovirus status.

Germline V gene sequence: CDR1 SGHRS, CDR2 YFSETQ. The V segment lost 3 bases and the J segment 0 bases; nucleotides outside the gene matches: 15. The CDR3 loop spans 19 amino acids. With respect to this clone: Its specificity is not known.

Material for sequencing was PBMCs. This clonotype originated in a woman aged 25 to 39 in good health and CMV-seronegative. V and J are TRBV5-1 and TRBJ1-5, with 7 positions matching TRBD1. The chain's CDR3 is CASSYVPGQQKCSNQPQHF. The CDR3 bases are TGCGCCAGCAGCTACGTTCCGGGACAGCAAAAATGTAGCAATCAGCCCCAGCATTTT. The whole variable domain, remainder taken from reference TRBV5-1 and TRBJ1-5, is KAGVTQTPRYLIKTRGQQVTLSCSPISGHRSVSWYQQTPGQGLQFLFEYFSETQRNKGNFPGRFSGRQFSNSRSEMNVSTLELGDSALYLCASSYVPGQQKCSNQPQHFGDGTRLSIL.